This TCR beta chain stems from a study of blood T cell repertoires in COVID-19. Study-level background: The analysed material was cDNA or gDNA that came from T cells, B-cell-depleted T cells, or PBMCs.

Using immunoSEQ multiplex PCR, the repertoire was profiled, and TCRdb retains in-frame clones only, with some absent. The sample gives approximately 240,000 clones, about 85% of which show up once; about a sixth is in the top ten. Germline CDR1 is SGHTA and CDR2 is FQGNSA. V lost 0 bases, J lost 7 bases, and 9 bases lay in between. CDR3 length equals 14 residues. The chain uses TRBV7-2 and TRBJ1-4; weak D call: TRBD1 (6 bases). The sample comprised peripheral blood. This receptor was obtained from a woman older than 75 with active or convalescent COVID-19. The CDR3 sequence: CASSLAAGVEKLFF. CDR3 nucleotide sequence: TGTGCCAGCAGCTTAGCGGCAGGGGTTGAAAAACTGTTTTTT.